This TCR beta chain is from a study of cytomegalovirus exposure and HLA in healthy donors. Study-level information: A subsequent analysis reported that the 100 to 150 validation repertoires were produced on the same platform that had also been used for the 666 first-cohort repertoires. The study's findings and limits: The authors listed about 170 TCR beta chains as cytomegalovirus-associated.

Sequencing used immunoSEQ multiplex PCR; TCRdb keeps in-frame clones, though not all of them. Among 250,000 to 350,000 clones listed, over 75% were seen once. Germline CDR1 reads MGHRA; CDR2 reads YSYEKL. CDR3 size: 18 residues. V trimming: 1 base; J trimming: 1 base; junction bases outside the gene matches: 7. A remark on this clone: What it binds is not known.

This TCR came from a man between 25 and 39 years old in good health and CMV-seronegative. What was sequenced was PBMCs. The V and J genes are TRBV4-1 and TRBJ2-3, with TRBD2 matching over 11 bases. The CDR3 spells CASSQAWDSGGGTDTQYF. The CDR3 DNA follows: TGCGCCAGCAGCCAAGCTTGGGATAGCGGGGGGGGCACAGATACGCAGTATTTT.